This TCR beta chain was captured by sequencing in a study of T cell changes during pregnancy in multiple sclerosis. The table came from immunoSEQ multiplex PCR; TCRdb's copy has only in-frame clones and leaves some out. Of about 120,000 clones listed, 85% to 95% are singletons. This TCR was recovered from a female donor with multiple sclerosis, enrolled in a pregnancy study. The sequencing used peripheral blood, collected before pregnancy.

DNA for the CDR3: TGTGCCAGCAGCCCTCTAGCGGGTGCCTCCGCAGATACGCAGTATTTT. Translating gives CASSPLAGASADTQYF. The V and J genes are TRBV7-3 and TRBJ2-3; 8 bases fit TRBD2. This CDR3 contains 16 residues. Per the germline V gene, CDR1 is SGHTA and CDR2 is FQGTGA. V gave up 5 bases and J gave up 4 bases; unmatched junction bases: 11.